The next 30 T cell receptor beta chains were all read from a single sample in a study of beta chain features in type 1 diabetes. Findings and limits, study-wide: Within each of all four CD4+ subsets, Type 1 diabetes patients had TCRB CDR3s that were moderately but significantly shorter.

Expressed TCRB transcripts were sequenced, since all the RNA that had been isolated was reverse transcribed. Some clones are missing from TCRdb's copy, which holds only in-frame ones; the method was immunoSEQ multiplex PCR. Of around 690,000 clones detected, about an eighth appear once; the ten largest clones hold about 0.11%. These receptors' antigens are unknown. The specimen was naive CD4+ T cells from blood. The receptor source for this set is a young man with type 1 diabetes.

The chain carries TRBV6-6 and TRBJ1-6, with D possibly being TRBD1 (6 bases). This CDR3 is built from 15 residues. The ends were cut back, 4 bases at V and 12 bases at J, with 19 bases in the middle. Germline V gives CDR1 MNHNY, CDR2 SVGAGI (reference sequence). The CDR3 region is CASSSTAAGVEPLHF. The CDR3 bases are TGTGCCAGCAGTTCCACGGCGGCAGGGGTTGAACCCCTCCACTTT.

This chain links TRBV29-1 with TRBJ1-1; D possibly corresponds to TRBD1 (6 bases). CDR3 length: 11 residues. Between the trimmed V and J ends, which lost 5 bases and 5 bases, there was a span of 9 bases. Germline lookup yields CDR1 SQVTM and CDR2 ANQGSEA. This chain's CDR3 is CSVKGVTEAFF. CDR3 coding DNA: TGCAGCGTTAAGGGGGTAACTGAAGCTTTCTTT.

The V gene is TRBV21-1, the J gene TRBJ2-5; the table names TRBD2, a call not compared with the DNA. TRBV21-1 is annotated as a pseudogene. The CDR3 runs 15 residues. Here the CDR3 reads CASSISRDGYETQYF. The CDR3 DNA sequence: TGTGCCAGCAGCATTTCGCGGGATGGGTACGAGACCCAGTACTTC.

This clone was seen only a few times. V gene TRBV29-1 combines with J gene TRBJ2-7; TRBD2 is a possible D gene (6 bases). The CDR3 length is 14 residues. V lost 4 bases to trimming and J lost 2 bases, with 15 bases between them. Germline CDR1 reads SQVTM; CDR2 reads ANQGSEA. CDR3 region: CSVGRPGAAYEQYF. The CDR3 DNA reads TGCAGCGTTGGAAGACCGGGAGCCGCCTACGAGCAGTACTTC.

This chain joins TRBV10-3 and TRBJ2-1; tentative D call: TRBD1 (8 bases). This CDR3 is built from 13 residues. Looked up from germline, CDR1 is ENHRY and CDR2 is SYGVKD. With 3 bases removed from V and 7 bases from J, the gap between germline ends came to 10 bases. The CDR3 loop is CAISEQGGNEQFF. CDR3 nucleotides: TGTGCCATCAGTGAACAGGGGGGGAATGAGCAGTTCTTC.

In its sample, this clone was seen a few times. The chain carries TRBV5-6 and TRBJ1-5; 11 bases agree with TRBD1. This CDR3 spans 16 amino acids. Trimming at V came to 4 bases and at J to 10 bases, leaving 13 bases not matched to a gene. Germline CDR1 is SGHDT and CDR2 is YYEEEE. CDR3: CASSARTGGAYSPQHF. CDR3 sequence (DNA): TGTGCCAGCAGCGCCCGGACAGGGGGCGCCTATTCCCCCCAGCATTTT.

This clone has just a few counts. The V and J genes are TRBV27 and TRBJ2-5; D unclear. Trimming took off 4 bases at V and 2 bases at J, with 5 bases between the two ends. Germline V gene lookup returns CDR1 MNHEY and CDR2 SMNVEV (reference sequence). The CDR3 sequence is 12 residues long. The CDR3 region is CASSSSQETQYF. CDR3 DNA sequence: TGTGCCAGCAGTTCGTCACAAGAGACCCAGTACTTC.

This clone was recorded a few times. CDR3 protein: CASSLTFSGNTIYF. CDR3 DNA sequence: TGTGCCAGCAGCTTGACTTTCTCTGGAAACACCATATATTTT. The chain couples TRBV7-8 to TRBJ1-3, with D unclear. V lost 3 bases and J lost 0, with 6 bases in between. CDR1 SGHVS and CDR2 FQNEAQ come from the germline V gene. CDR3 length: 14 amino acids.

This clone was recorded a few times. This rearrangement joins TRBV7-2 to TRBJ2-4; 7 bases line up with TRBD2. V lost 5 bases to trimming and J lost 10 bases; unmatched junction nucleotides: 8. The germline V gene has CDR1 SGHTA and CDR2 FQGNSA. This CDR3 has 13 residues. The CDR3 sequence: CASSPGTGGIQYF. In DNA form, the CDR3 reads TGTGCCAGCAGCCCGGGGACCGGGGGGATTCAGTACTTC.

This clone has only a few counts. The chain links TRBV5-6 to TRBJ2-4, with D maybe TRBD1 (5 bases). This CDR3 contains 14 residues. Trimming pared 0 bases from V and 3 bases from J, leaving 7 bases between. Germline CDR1 is SGHDT and CDR2 is YYEEEE. This CDR3 reads CASSLAGIKNIQYF. CDR3 nucleotides: TGTGCCAGCAGCTTGGCAGGGATCAAAAACATTCAGTACTTC.

This clone was found a few times. The J gene is TRBJ1-5, the V gene TRBV7-2; D ambiguous. The V end lost 1 base, the J end lost 5 bases, and 12 bases lay between the germline ends. The CDR3 is 15 amino acids. CDR1 is SGHTA, CDR2 FQGNSA, per germline. The CDR3 nucleotides are TGTGCCAGCAGCTTAGTTGTGGGGAGCGATCAGCCCCAGCATTTT. Encoded protein: CASSLVVGSDQPQHF.

This clone occurred a few times. The chain has TRBV9 and TRBJ2-3, with TRBD2 identical over 8 bases. CDR3 length equals 17 residues. Germline CDR1 reads SGDLS; CDR2 reads YYNGEE. V gave up 0 bases and J gave up 0 bases; unmatched junction bases: 6. The CDR3 loop reads CASSVVGGATSTDTQYF. CDR3 DNA sequence: TGTGCCAGCAGCGTAGTCGGGGGGGCCACTAGCACAGATACGCAGTATTTT.

This clone has just a few counts. This sequence joins TRBV4-1 and TRBJ2-5; D is uncertain. Germline values: CDR1 MGHRA, CDR2 YSYEKL. V was trimmed by 0 bases and J by 4 bases, leaving 15 bases between them. The CDR3 runs to 16 residues. CDR3 protein: CASSQDGNDPGETQYF. CDR3 DNA sequence: TGCGCCAGCAGCCAAGATGGCAACGACCCGGGAGAGACCCAGTACTTC.

The rearrangement links TRBV15 to TRBJ2-7, with 9 bases aligning to TRBD1. The germline V gene encodes CDR1 LNHNV and CDR2 YYDKDF (reference sequence). V lost 4 bases, J lost 2 bases, and 6 bases stayed unmatched. The CDR3 has 15 residues. The CDR3 nucleotides read TGTGCCACCAGCACAGTGACAGGGGGTACCTACGAGCAGTACTTC. Translation gives CATSTVTGGTYEQYF.

J is TRBJ1-1 and V is TRBV15; D not certain. The germline CDR1 and CDR2 sequences are LNHNV and YYDKDF (reference sequence). The V and J ends lost 0 bases and 0 bases respectively, with 14 bases between them. This CDR3 spans 17 amino acids. CDR3: CATSRDLLDRMNTEAFF. For the CDR3, the DNA is TGTGCCACCAGCAGAGATCTGCTGGACCGGATGAACACTGAAGCTTTCTTT.

The chain is built from TRBV6-6 and TRBJ2-3; 8 bases are shared with TRBD2. After removal of 9 bases from V and 1 base from J, the junction contained 9 bases not matched to a gene. The CDR3 runs 15 residues. CDR1 and CDR2 (germline): MNHNY, SVGAGI (reference sequence). CDR3 sequence: CASDGGGFGTDTQYF. CDR3 nucleotide sequence: TGTGCCAGTGACGGGGGGGGATTTGGCACAGATACGCAGTATTTT.

This clone was counted a few times. The V and J genes are TRBV11-1 and TRBJ2-3; TRBD2 is a possible D gene (5 bases). Trimming cost V 2 bases and J 14 bases, with 26 bases left between them. Germline CDR1 SGHAT, CDR2 FQDESV (reference sequence). The CDR3 is 16 amino acids. The CDR3 DNA is TGTGCCAGCAGCTTAAGAGGGTTCCAATACGGAGGAGAGAGGTATTTT. Its protein product is CASSLRGFQYGGERYF.

The chain carries TRBV11-3 and TRBJ2-3; a possible D gene is TRBD2 (7 bases). The ends were cut back, 6 bases at V and 4 bases at J, with 20 bases in the middle. The CDR3 totals 16 residues. The V gene's germline CDR1 is SGHNT and CDR2 YENEEA. CDR3 in DNA: TGTGCCAGCAGTTCCGCTGGGGGAGGGGGGTCAGATACGCAGTATTTT. This gives the protein CASSSAGGGGSDTQYF.

This clone has a handful of counts. This chain joins TRBV7-9 and TRBJ2-3; 9 bases align to TRBD2. Germline CDR1 reads SEHNR; CDR2 reads FQNEAQ (reference sequence). The CDR3 has 17 amino acids. V was clipped by 4 bases and J by 0 bases; unmatched bases: 8. Here the CDR3 DNA reads TGTGCCAGCAGCTCCTATAGCGGGGGCCGAAGCACAGATACGCAGTATTTT. It yields the protein CASSSYSGGRSTDTQYF.

This clone was detected a few times. The gene calls are TRBV7-2 and TRBJ1-2; a possible D gene is TRBD1 (6 bases). Trimming took 1 base from V and 4 from J, leaving 10 bases between them. CDR3 length: 14 residues. Germline CDR1 and CDR2: SGHTA and FQGNSA. The CDR3 reads CASSLDGGGYGYTF. The CDR3, as DNA: TGTGCCAGCAGCTTAGATGGGGGCGGCTATGGCTACACCTTC.

The chain joins TRBV15 to TRBJ2-2; no firm D call. Germline V CDR1 and CDR2: LNHNV, YYDKDF (reference sequence). The CDR3 is 16 amino acids. Trimming shortened V by 0 bases and J by 3 bases, and 11 bases separated the two germline ends. CDR3 loop: CATSRDFGIDTGELFF. CDR3 nucleotides: TGTGCCACCAGCAGAGATTTTGGTATTGACACCGGGGAGCTGTTTTTT.

This clone was found a few times. This chain joins TRBV13 and TRBJ2-1, with 7 bases that match TRBD1. The CDR3 is 17 residues long. Germline V gives CDR1 PRHDT, CDR2 FYEKMQ (reference sequence). The ends lost 5 bases at V and 3 bases at J; junction bases unmatched: 13. The CDR3 DNA is TGTGCCAGCAGCCCTCGATCCGGGACAGACGGCTACAATGAGCAGTTCTTC. Translation gives CASSPRSGTDGYNEQFF.

A few counts support this clone. J is TRBJ2-3 and V is TRBV7-2; 10 positions match TRBD2. This CDR3 spans 14 amino acids. CDR1 SGHTA and CDR2 FQGNSA come from the germline V gene. Trimming cost V 3 bases and J 10 bases; bases outside gene matches: 7. Here the CDR3 reads CASSFKAGGPPQYF. The CDR3 coding sequence is TGTGCCAGCAGCTTTAAAGCGGGGGGGCCCCCGCAGTATTTT. The full variable domain, completed using reference TRBV7-2 and TRBJ2-3, is GAGVSQSPSNKVTEKGKDVELRCDPISGHTALYWYRQSLGQGLEFLIYFQGNSAPDKSGLPSDRFSAERTGGSVSTLTIQRTQQEDSAVYLCASSFKAGGPPQYFGPGTRLTVL.

Concerning this clone: In the same sample, other DNA sequences code for this CDR3. The J gene is TRBJ1-4, the V gene TRBV6-6, with TRBD1 as a possible D gene (6 bases). Trimming pared 2 bases from V and 8 bases from J, leaving 12 bases between. The CDR3 consists of 14 residues. Germline assignment: CDR1 MNHNY and CDR2 SVGAGI (reference sequence). The CDR3 protein is CASSYGRGEEKLFF. CDR3 DNA sequence: TGTGCCAGCAGTTACGGCAGGGGAGAAGAAAAACTGTTTTTT.

This chain joins TRBV5-6 and TRBJ1-1, with TRBD1 as a possible D gene (6 bases). Between the trimmed V and J ends, which lost 4 bases and 2 bases, there was a span of 12 bases. Germline V lookup: CDR1 SGHDT, CDR2 YYEEEE. The CDR3 contains 14 residues. The CDR3 nucleotides read TGTGCCAGCAGCGAAACAGGGCTTAACACTGAAGCTTTCTTT. Translated: CASSETGLNTEAFF.

The chain carries TRBV2 and TRBJ2-7; 9 bases are shared with TRBD1. The V and J ends lost 7 bases and 5 bases, in that order; junction bases with no gene match: 6. CDR3 length: 13 residues. The germline V gene encodes CDR1 SNHLY and CDR2 FYNNEI. CDR3 in DNA: TGTGCCAGCACTATGACAGGGGGGGACGAGCAGTACTTC. Protein product: CASTMTGGDEQYF.

The V and J genes are TRBV20-1 and TRBJ2-7; the D gene is possibly TRBD1 (6 bases). CDR1 DFQATT and CDR2 SNEGSKA come from the germline V gene (reference sequence). V lost 6 bases, J lost 6 bases, and 12 bases lay in between. The CDR3 has 11 amino acids. DNA of the CDR3: TGCAGTGCGAGCAAACAGGGCGAGCAGTACTTC. This encodes CSASKQGEQYF.

The chain combines TRBV6-5 with TRBJ2-1; 8 nucleotides agree with TRBD1. V gave up 0 bases and J gave up 3 bases; unmatched junction bases: 1. From germline, CDR1 is MNHEY and CDR2 SVGAGI. This CDR3 is built from 15 residues. The CDR3 DNA follows: TGTGCCAGCAGTTACTCAGGGACAGGCTACAATGAGCAGTTCTTC. Encoded protein: CASSYSGTGYNEQFF.

This clone was detected a few times. The CDR3 region is CASSLRSGGNEKLFF. CDR3 nucleotides: TGTGCCAGCAGCTTAAGGTCAGGGGGTAATGAAAAACTGTTTTTT. The J gene is TRBJ1-4, the V gene TRBV13, with 7 nucleotides matching TRBD1. The CDR3 consists of 15 residues. Losses at the gene ends were 2 bases for V and 4 bases for J; bases not matched to a gene: 4. Germline CDR1 reads PRHDT; CDR2 reads FYEKMQ (reference sequence).

There are a few counts of this clone. The rearrangement joins TRBV29-1 to TRBJ2-3, with D perhaps TRBD1 (5 bases). Trimming took 7 bases from V and 2 from J, leaving 16 bases between them. Germline lookup yields CDR1 SQVTM and CDR2 ANQGSEA. CDR3 length: 14 residues. Written as DNA, the CDR3 is TGCAGCGCCTTGGGGCAGTTAAACACAGATACGCAGTATTTT. As protein: CSALGQLNTDTQYF.